This T cell receptor beta chain was sequenced in a study of blood T cell repertoires in COVID-19. Background on the study: Samples taken during acute and convalescent COVID-19 were collected in the United States, Italy and Spain. T cells, B-cell-depleted T cells, or PBMCs provided the cDNA or gDNA that served as material.

V shed 8 bases and J 9 bases; nucleotides not matched to a gene: 13. The CDR3 runs to 14 residues. Germline V gene sequence: CDR1 SGHTA, CDR2 FQGTGA. Original handling: Estimated nucleated cell counts came from reference gene primer amplification. Here immunoSEQ multiplex PCR was the method, and the copy in TCRdb shows in-frame clones only, minus some. Clonal size and the V and J genes are those of that table, whereas D and trimming came from the DNA. The repertoire holds 170,000 or so clones, with around 86% as singletons. The sequencing input was peripheral blood. The clonotype originates from a man aged 40-49 years with active or convalescent COVID-19. The chain uses TRBV7-3 and TRBJ2-1, with 7 bases matching TRBD2. This CDR3 reads CASGVDSGAPEQFF. As DNA, the CDR3 is TGTGCCAGCGGGGTTGACAGCGGGGCCCCTGAGCAGTTCTTC.